The 8 T cell receptor beta chains below come from one sample, sequenced in a study of shared clonotypes between healthy human individuals. TCRdb's copy holds only in-frame clones and misses some; the assay was immunoSEQ multiplex PCR. The sample lists 600,000 to 750,000 clones; 80% to 95% were seen once. Input material: memory CD8+ T cells from PBMCs. Noted subset: CD45RO+ cells pooled with CCR7-negative TemRA cells. These receptors all stem from a man between 18 and 35 years old in good health. Some clones in this sample may be carry-over from other donors' samples.

CDR3 DNA sequence: TGTGCCAGCAGCTTCCCCACCTCCGAAGGCTACACCTTC. As protein: CASSFPTSEGYTF. The chain couples TRBV7-9 to TRBJ1-2; no definite D call. Trimming cost V 3 bases and J 8 bases, with 13 bases left between them. Germline loops: CDR1 SEHNR, CDR2 FQNEAQ (reference sequence). This CDR3 has 13 amino acids.

This chain links TRBV4-1 with TRBJ2-1; 9 nucleotides line up with TRBD1. The trim removed 4 bases at V and 7 bases at J, leaving 8 bases unmatched. Germline CDR1 and CDR2: MGHRA and YSYEKL. There are 15 residues in the CDR3. CDR3 amino acids: CASSPGTGTPNEQFF. The CDR3 bases are TGCGCCAGCAGCCCCGGGACAGGGACACCTAATGAGCAGTTCTTC.

The chain uses TRBV11-3 and TRBJ2-1, with 13 bases fitting TRBD2. V shed 4 bases and J 8 bases; nucleotides not matched to a gene: 11. The CDR3 is 17 residues long. Germline V CDR1 and CDR2: SGHNT, YENEEA. CDR3 coding DNA: TGTGCCAGCAGCTCTCTCATGACTAGCGGGAGGTCAGATGAGCAGTTCTTC. Encoded protein: CASSSLMTSGRSDEQFF.

The V and J genes are TRBV18 and TRBJ2-2, with D hard to call. Trimming removed 2 bases at V and 0 bases at J, with 4 bases between. Germline-derived CDR1 and CDR2 are KGHSH and LQKENI. The CDR3 contains 14 residues. CDR3: CASSPTANTGELFF. For the CDR3, the DNA is TGTGCCAGCTCACCAACAGCGAACACCGGGGAGCTGTTTTTT.

In regard to this clone: Other DNA sequences in the same sample also yield this CDR3. The chain recombines TRBV5-1 with TRBJ2-5; TRBD1 agrees at 9 bases. V was pared by 4 bases and J by 5 bases, with 6 bases of the junction left unmatched. From germline, CDR1 is SGHRS and CDR2 YFSETQ. The CDR3 spans 14 residues. Here the CDR3 DNA reads TGCGCCAGCAGCCTGGACAGGGGAAGGGAGACCCAGTACTTC. Protein product: CASSLDRGRETQYF.

The chain links TRBV9 to TRBJ2-1; TRBD2 agrees at 10 bases. This CDR3 region has 16 residues. Germline loops: CDR1 SGDLS, CDR2 YYNGEE. V was pared by 4 bases and J by 2 bases, with 6 bases of the junction left unmatched. The CDR3 DNA reads as TGTGCCAGCAGCACCCAGCGGGAGGGGACCTACAATGAGCAGTTCTTC. It translates to CASSTQREGTYNEQFF.

The J gene is TRBJ2-1, the V gene TRBV12-5; tentatively, D is TRBD2 (5 bases). The CDR3 length is 13 residues. V was cut by 7 bases and J by 4 bases, with 11 bases left in between. CDR1 is LGHNT, CDR2 FRNRAP, per germline. CDR3 in DNA: TGTGCTAGTGCCCCCGGGGTATACAATGAGCAGTTCTTC. Translation gives CASAPGVYNEQFF.

The rearrangement uses TRBV19 and TRBJ1-1; D gene uncertain. V lost 7 bases to trimming and J lost 0 bases, with 15 bases between them. Germline lookup yields CDR1 LNHDA and CDR2 SQIVND (reference sequence). The CDR3 is 15 residues long. In nucleotides, the CDR3 is TGTGCCAGTACAAACGTCGGAGCTATGAACACTGAAGCTTTCTTT. It codes for CASTNVGAMNTEAFF.